The clone carrying this T cell receptor (beta chain) was recorded a few times. Its antigen remains unknown. Germline CDR1 is LGHDT and CDR2 is YNNKEL (reference sequence). The CDR3 is 15 amino acids. Trimming took 0 bases from V and 6 from J, leaving 14 bases between them. The data are from a study of response to subunit inactivated influenza vaccine. Study-wide results and limits: It was suggested by the authors that few new T cells are recruited by each seasonal influenza vaccination.

TCRdb reprocessed the RT-PCR reads via MiXCR and lists one record per CDR3 protein. Of hundreds of thousands of distinct CDR3 sequences in the sample, about a fifth were seen once. The TCR originated in a man aged 50 to 69 who received an inactivated influenza vaccine. V is TRBV3-1 and J is TRBJ1-1, with D perhaps TRBD1 (5 bases). The sample was PBMCs from blood, taken about 19 months after vaccination. This CDR3 is CASSQDSWQGAEAFF. DNA of the CDR3: TGTGCCAGCAGCCAAGATAGTTGGCAGGGTGCTGAAGCTTTCTTT.